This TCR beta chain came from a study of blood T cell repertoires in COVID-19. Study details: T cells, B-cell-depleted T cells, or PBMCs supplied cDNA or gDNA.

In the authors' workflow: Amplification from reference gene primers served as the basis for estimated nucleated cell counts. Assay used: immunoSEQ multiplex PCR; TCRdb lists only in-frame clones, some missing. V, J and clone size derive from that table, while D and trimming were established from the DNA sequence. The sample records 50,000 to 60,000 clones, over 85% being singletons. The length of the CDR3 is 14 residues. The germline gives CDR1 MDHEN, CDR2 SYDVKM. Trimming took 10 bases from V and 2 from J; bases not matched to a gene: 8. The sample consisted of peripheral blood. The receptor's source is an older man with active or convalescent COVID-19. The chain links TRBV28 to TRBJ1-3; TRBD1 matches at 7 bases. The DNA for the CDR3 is TGTGCCACCGGGGGACAGCCCCCTGGAAACACCATATATTTT. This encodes CATGGQPPGNTIYF. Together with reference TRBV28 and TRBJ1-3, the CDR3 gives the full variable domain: DVKVTQSSRYLVKRTGEKVFLECVQDMDHENMFWYRQDPGLGLRLIYFSYDVKMKEKGDIPEGYSVSREKKERFSLILESASTNQTSMYLCATGGQPPGNTIYFGEGSWLTVV.